Listed here are 27 T cell receptor beta chains from one sample, sequenced in a study of Graves' ophthalmopathy and Graves' hyperthyroidism. Amplified material comprised TCR beta CDR3 regions derived from RNA transcripts. RT-PCR was first run with HTBI primers, then multiplex PCR in a second round. Via MiXCR, TCRdb re-called the multiplex PCR reads, giving one row per CDR3 protein. The data contain almost 750,000 distinct CDR3 sequences, approximately 40% of them seen just once; the ten biggest clones take up 40% to 55%. Material: peripheral blood. All receptors come from an adult man with Graves' ophthalmopathy.

This clonotype was observed many times. The chain couples TRBV7-2 to TRBJ2-5, with 7 bases fitting TRBD1. The V and J ends lost 6 bases and 4 bases, in that order; junction bases with no gene match: 8. Germline V gene sequence: CDR1 SGHTA, CDR2 FQGNSA. The CDR3 has 14 residues. CDR3 loop: CASRVRQGSETQYF. DNA of the CDR3: TGTGCCAGCAGGGTCAGACAGGGCTCAGAGACCCAGTACTTC.

The rearrangement uses TRBV15 and TRBJ2-7; possibly TRBD1 for D (5 bases). This CDR3 has 14 residues. Germline V lookup: CDR1 LNHNV, CDR2 YYDKDF (reference sequence). The V gene lost 10 bases and the J gene lost 4 bases, with 20 bases spanning the gap. This CDR3 is CASSFLGPDYEQYF. The CDR3 nucleotides are TGTGCCAGCAGTTTTTTGGGGCCTGATTACGAGCAGTACTTC.

The chain has TRBV24-1 and TRBJ1-6; 7 bases align to TRBD1. J was trimmed by 3 bases and V by 9 bases; bases with no gene match: 7. The CDR3 runs to 15 residues. In germline, CDR1 is KGHDR, CDR2 SFDVKD. As DNA, the CDR3 is TGTGCCACCCAACCGGGACAGCACTATAATTCACCCCTCCACTTT. Its protein product is CATQPGQHYNSPLHF.

This clonotype has at least ten counts. The chain has TRBV10-3 and TRBJ2-7; 13 bases map to TRBD2. The CDR3 sequence is 14 residues long. The V gene's germline CDR1 is ENHRY and CDR2 SYGVKD. Trimming cost V 6 bases and J 7 bases; bases outside gene matches: 6. The CDR3 DNA reads TGTGCCATCAGCCGGACTAGCGGGGGCTGGGAGCAGTACTTC. Residues: CAISRTSGGWEQYF.

This clonotype occurred a few times. The chain couples TRBV20-1 to TRBJ2-7, with D tentatively TRBD1 or TRBD2 (5 bases each). Trimming shortened V by 6 bases and J by 0 bases, and 21 bases separated the two germline ends. Germline V gives CDR1 DFQATT, CDR2 SNEGSKA (reference sequence). This CDR3 spans 16 amino acids. Here the CDR3 reads CSARPAGTLSSYEQYF. Here the CDR3 DNA reads TGCAGTGCAAGACCAGCCGGGACGTTAAGCTCCTACGAGCAGTACTTC.

This chain's CDR3 is CASSPWTDNTEAFF. The CDR3 DNA is TGTGCCAGCAGTCCCTGGACAGACAACACTGAAGCTTTCTTT. The chain recombines TRBV28 with TRBJ1-1, with a weak D call TRBD1 (6 bases). CDR1 and CDR2 from the germline V gene are MDHEN and SYDVKM. This CDR3 contains 14 residues. Trimming pared 5 bases from V and 2 bases from J, leaving 12 bases between.

This clonotype has only a few counts. The chain employs TRBV7-9 and TRBJ2-7, with 7 bases matching TRBD1. Trimming took 4 bases from V and 0 from J; bases not matched to a gene: 9. The CDR3 consists of 16 residues. CDR1 and CDR2 (germline): SEHNR, FQNEAQ (reference sequence). In DNA form, the CDR3 reads TGTGCCAGCAGCTCAGACAGGGAAGGAATCTCCTACGAGCAGTACTTC. It translates to CASSSDREGISYEQYF. The variable domain in full, completed from reference TRBV7-9 and TRBJ2-7, reads DTGVSQNPRHKITKRGQNVTFRCDPISEHNRLYWYRQTLGQGPEFLTYFQNEAQLEKSRLLSDRFSAERPKGSFSTLEIQRTEQGDSAMYLCASSSDREGISYEQYFGPGTRLTVT.

On this clonotype itself: Germline and junction disagree at one end, which may indicate a read error. The chain carries TRBV5-5 and TRBJ2-5, with a tentative D call TRBD1 (7 bases). The CDR3 has 13 residues. Germline assignment: CDR1 SGHKS and CDR2 YYEKEE (reference sequence). The CDR3 nucleotides are TGCGCCAGGGGGGTCGGCGGATCCGAGACCCAGTACTTC. Translating it yields CARGVGGSETQYF.

This clonotype was detected a few times. This chain uses TRBV7-6 with TRBJ2-2; D remains unclear. The ends were cut back, 5 bases at V and 1 base at J, with 11 bases in the middle. The germline gives CDR1 SGHVS, CDR2 FNYEAQ. The CDR3 totals 15 residues. The CDR3 nucleotides are TGTGCCAGCAGCCCGACGACACAGAACACCGGGGAGCTGTTTTTT. Amino acid sequence: CASSPTTQNTGELFF.

The chain employs TRBV7-3 and TRBJ2-2; 8 nucleotides match TRBD2. CDR3 length: 16 residues. Germline V lookup: CDR1 SGHTA, CDR2 FQGTGA. J gave up 6 bases and V 5 bases, and 11 bases lay outside the gene matches. CDR3 residues: CASSPLGAGVAGELFF. In DNA form, the CDR3 reads TGTGCCAGCAGCCCTCTTGGAGCGGGAGTTGCCGGGGAGCTGTTTTTT. Using reference TRBV7-3 and TRBJ2-2 for the parts outside the CDR3, the full variable domain is GAGVSQTPSNKVTEKGKYVELRCDPISGHTALYWYRQSLGQGPEFLIYFQGTGAADDSGLPNDRFFAVRPEGSVSTLKIQRTERGDSAVYLCASSPLGAGVAGELFFGEGSRLTVL.

This clonotype showed up many times. The rearrangement uses TRBV7-6 and TRBJ1-3; no firm D call. The CDR3 spans 15 residues. V was trimmed by 5 bases and J by 0 bases, leaving 11 bases between them. Looked up from germline, CDR1 is SGHVS and CDR2 is FNYEAQ. The CDR3 region has the DNA TGTGCCAGCAGCATAACTGAGGCCTCTGGAAACACCATATATTTT. Residues: CASSITEASGNTIYF.

The gene calls are TRBV19 and TRBJ2-5; TRBD2 agrees at 7 bases. The CDR3 sequence is 14 residues long. J was trimmed by 5 bases and V by 3 bases; bases with no gene match: 6. The germline CDR1 and CDR2 sequences are LNHDA and SQIVND (reference sequence). CDR3 sequence (DNA): TGTGCCAGTAGTATCGCGGGGGTCAGCGAGACCCAGTACTTC. Translating gives CASSIAGVSETQYF.

Remarks on this clonotype: The junction departs from the called germline gene at one end, perhaps through a read error. The genes are TRBV25-1 and TRBJ2-2; D gene unclear. The CDR3 has 14 amino acids. The germline V gene encodes CDR1 MGHDK and CDR2 SYGVNS. CDR3 region: CASSQGVNPGELFF. The CDR3 DNA follows: TGCGCCAGCAGCCAAGGAGTTAACCCCGGGGAGCTGTTTTTT. The full variable domain, with the rest looked up from reference TRBV25-1 and TRBJ2-2, is EADIYQTPRYLVIGTGKKITLECSQTMGHDKMYWYQQDPGMELHLIHYSYGVNSTEKGDLSSESTVSRIRTEHFPLTLESARPSHTSQYLCASSQGVNPGELFFGEGSRLTVL.

This clonotype was recorded a few times. The chain joins TRBV9 to TRBJ1-1; tentatively, D is TRBD1 (6 bases). V was shortened by 0 bases and J by 10 bases, with 13 bases between the two germline ends. In germline, CDR1 is SGDLS, CDR2 YYNGEE. The CDR3 sequence is 13 residues long. The DNA of the CDR3 is TGTGCCAGCAGCGTAGACGGGGGCGGGGGAGCTTTCTTT. Protein: CASSVDGGGGAFF.

The chain links TRBV7-9 to TRBJ2-3, with D perhaps TRBD1 (6 bases). Trimming took off 9 bases at V and 2 bases at J, with 15 bases between the two ends. CDR3 length equals 14 residues. Germline V lookup: CDR1 SEHNR, CDR2 FQNEAQ (reference sequence). The CDR3 DNA reads TGTGCCAGTAGTATCACAGGGCCCACAGATACGCAGTATTTT. Its translation is CASSITGPTDTQYF.

Worth noting for this clonotype: This may come from a read error, since a much larger clone is one base off. This chain links TRBV6-5 with TRBJ2-5; D not certain. This CDR3 spans 15 amino acids. Trimming removed 5 bases at V and 0 bases at J, with 13 bases between. The germline V gene encodes CDR1 MNHEY and CDR2 SVGAGI. The CDR3 bases are TGTGCCAGCAGTGATTCGGCAGTAAACCAAGAGACCCAGTACTTC. Its protein is CASSDSAVNQETQYF.

The rearrangement uses TRBV7-9 and TRBJ2-2, with TRBD2 matching over 10 bases. This CDR3 is built from 17 residues. Germline V gene data show CDR1 as SEHNR and CDR2 as FQNEAQ (reference sequence). V was pared by 0 bases and J by 6 bases, with 7 bases of the junction left unmatched. CDR3 region: CASSLARLAGESGELFF. The CDR3 DNA reads as TGTGCCAGCAGCTTAGCTCGGCTAGCGGGGGAATCCGGGGAGCTGTTTTTT.

This clonotype was detected only once. This chain joins TRBV7-9 and TRBJ1-1, with D unresolved. V was pared by 4 bases and J by 0 bases, with 15 bases between. The CDR3 covers 16 residues. Germline loops: CDR1 SEHNR, CDR2 FQNEAQ (reference sequence). For the CDR3, the DNA is TGTGCCAGCAGCTATAGCGGGGTTGGCGTGAACACTGAAGCTTTCTTT. It specifies CASSYSGVGVNTEAFF.

This clonotype was counted ten times or more. V and J are TRBV7-3 and TRBJ1-6; D call uncertain. V dropped 3 bases and J dropped 6 bases, with 9 bases sitting between them. Germline-derived CDR1 and CDR2 are SGHTA and FQGTGA. The CDR3 has 14 amino acids. The CDR3 spells CASSLLALNSPLHF. CDR3 nucleotide sequence: TGTGCCAGCAGCTTGTTGGCACTTAATTCACCCCTCCACTTT.

The chain recombines TRBV12-3 or TRBV12-4 with TRBJ1-6; D call uncertain. This CDR3 has 13 amino acids. The V and J ends lost 3 bases and 9 bases respectively, with 9 bases between them. CDR3 sequence: CASSLRESSPLHF. The CDR3 nucleotides are TGTGCCAGCAGTTTGAGGGAGTCTTCACCCCTCCACTTT.

This clonotype has a count of ten or more. The rearrangement links TRBV29-1 to TRBJ1-2; D is unresolved. Trimming removed 5 bases at V and 5 bases at J, with 9 bases between. This CDR3 comprises 11 residues. The germline gives CDR1 SQVTM, CDR2 ANQGSEA. CDR3 region: CSVLGNYGYTF. The CDR3 nucleotides are TGCAGCGTTTTGGGGAATTATGGCTACACCTTC.

At least ten counts were recorded for this clonotype. The CDR3 here is CSGGQEDWTLIGGYTF. The CDR3 nucleotides read TGCAGCGGAGGACAGGAGGATTGGACCTTGATAGGTGGCTACACCTTC. The chain uses TRBV29-1 and TRBJ1-2; 7 nucleotides agree with TRBD1. V shed 7 bases, J shed 7 bases, and the junction held 21 bases outside the gene matches. The CDR3 has 16 residues. From germline, CDR1 is SQVTM and CDR2 ANQGSEA.

This clonotype was counted a single time. The CDR3 nucleotides read TGCAGCTCCAGGCAGGGGGGCGACTATGGCTACACCTTC. Protein: CSSRQGGDYGYTF. The chain couples TRBV20-1 to TRBJ1-2, with TRBD1 identical over 7 bases. The CDR3 spans 13 residues. The germline V gene has CDR1 DFQATT and CDR2 SNEGSKA (reference sequence).

This clonotype was recorded at least ten times. The chain recombines TRBV2 with TRBJ2-5; TRBD1 agrees at 7 bases. V gave up 6 bases and J gave up 1 base; unmatched junction bases: 5. Germline V gene sequence: CDR1 SNHLY, CDR2 FYNNEI. This CDR3 contains 14 residues. The CDR3 bases are TGTGCCAGCAGAGCATCAGGGGGCCAAGAGACCCAGTACTTC. This sequence encodes CASRASGGQETQYF.

This clonotype was observed many times. V usage is TRBV10-3 and J usage is TRBJ1-1; D unresolved. V gave up 3 bases and J gave up 3 bases, with 2 bases separating them. Looked up from germline, CDR1 is ENHRY and CDR2 is SYGVKD. CDR3 size: 11 residues. In DNA form, the CDR3 reads TGTGCCATCAGTGAATACACTGAAGCTTTCTTT. Translated, it gives CAISEYTEAFF.

Many counts were recorded for this clonotype. The chain has TRBV19 and TRBJ1-6, with D possibly matching TRBD1 (5 bases). The CDR3 has 18 amino acids. V gave up 5 bases and J gave up 7 bases, with 24 bases separating them. The germline CDR1 and CDR2 sequences are LNHDA and SQIVND (reference sequence). The CDR3 DNA sequence: TGTGCCAGTAGTGATATGCATACAGGCTTAACAGTGAATTCACCCCTCCACTTT. This translates into CASSDMHTGLTVNSPLHF.

The chain links TRBV20-1 to TRBJ2-5; the D is unclear. Matching the DNA end better, TRBJ2-1 makes the J call doubtful. Germline-derived CDR1 and CDR2 are DFQATT and SNEGSKA (reference sequence). The CDR3 length is 13 residues. CDR3 in amino acids: CSARAFPYNEQFF. The CDR3, as DNA: TGCAGTGCTAGAGCGTTTCCTTACAATGAGCAGTTCTTC.